This T cell receptor (beta chain) was found in a study of cytomegalovirus exposure and HLA in healthy donors. General study results and limits: In a later analysis, DRB1 alleles had the most associated TCRs; HLA-C alleles the fewest. Among the sequence variants, a highly shared cluster was likely an artifact of sequencing. Previously analyzed data showed that most TCR beta V segments were productive at a frequency of about 87% or about 30%. Compared with the approximately 680-donor mean, an Asian-associated ancestry cluster reportedly had fewer N-insertions, according to a later analysis.

CDR1 and CDR2 from the germline V gene are SGHNT and YYREEE (reference sequence). This CDR3 contains 15 residues. V shed 0 bases and J shed 2 bases, with 11 bases lying between them. In the case of this clone: The antigen remains undetermined.

Vbeta (60) and Jbeta (13) primers were used in the PCR. The method was immunoSEQ multiplex PCR; TCRdb's version includes in-frame clones alone and lacks a portion of them. This table lists about 170,000 clones. The TCR was taken from a woman aged 55-70 years in good health and CMV-seronegative. V usage is TRBV5-4 and J usage is TRBJ2-5, with a tentative D call TRBD2 (6 bases). The specimen sequenced was PBMCs. CDR3 region: CASSLDGGRQETQYF. The CDR3 region has the DNA TGTGCCAGCAGCTTGGACGGAGGGAGACAAGAGACCCAGTACTTC.